This is a list of T cell receptor beta chains from one sample in a study of T cell responses to AZD1222 COVID-19 vaccine. Method: immunoSEQ multiplex PCR; TCRdb's copy keeps in-frame clones and lacks some. The sample consists of some 140,000 clones, roughly 90% of them appearing once. The specimen comprised peripheral blood, sampled on day 0 of AZD1222 vaccination. All receptors come from an adult in good health. CDR3s include the opening cysteine and the closing phenylalanine or tryptophan. The order of the fields is V gene, D gene, J gene, clone size, CDR3 DNA, CDR3 protein. D genes are given only for firm matches. Not all rows give a size; the values are once, few, many and, for expanded clones, a class.

TRBV6-2/TRBV6-3	TRBD2	TRBJ2-3	-	TGTGCCAGCAGCTTGGGACTAGCGACAGATACGCAGTATTTT	CASSLGLATDTQYF
TRBV3-1/TRBV3-2	-	TRBJ2-5	few	TGTGCCAGCAGCCAAGATCCGGGGACCCAGTACTTC	CASSQDPGTQYF
TRBV2	-	TRBJ2-6	-	TGTGCCAGGAGGACAGTTGGGGCCAACGTCCTGACTTTC	CARRTVGANVLTF
TRBV5-1	TRBD1	TRBJ2-5	-	TGCGCCAGCAGCTTGGCCAGGACAGGGGGCGGAGAGACCCAGTACTTC	CASSLARTGGGETQYF
TRBV27	-	TRBJ1-2	-	TGTGCCAGCAGGGCGGCGCTGAACTATGGCTACACCTTC	CASRAALNYGYTF
TRBV5-1	-	TRBJ1-5	-	TGCGCCAGCAGCTTGGGTGGGGACCTAATTAGCAATCAGCCCCAGCATTTT	CASSLGGDLISNQPQHF
TRBV4-2	-	TRBJ1-2	once	TGTGCCAGCAGCCAAGATCCGGGGGTCAACTATGGCTACACCTTC	CASSQDPGVNYGYTF
TRBV19	-	TRBJ1-1	-	TGTGCCAGTAGGGAGTCGGGCACTGAAGCTTTCTTT	CASRESGTEAFF
TRBV5-1	TRBD2	TRBJ2-1	-	TGCGCCAGCAGCTTGGGACTAGCGGACAATGAGCAGTTCTTC	CASSLGLADNEQFF
TRBV2	TRBD1	TRBJ1-1	-	TGTGCCAGCAGTGTCGACAGGGACACTGAAGCTTTCTTT	CASSVDRDTEAFF
TRBV28	-	TRBJ2-7	-	TGTGCCAGCACCCCCACGGGGGGCGGGAGCTCCTACGAGCAGTACTTC	CASTPTGGGSSYEQYF
TRBV7-8	TRBD1	TRBJ1-1	-	TGTGCCAGCAGCGGGCGGACAGGCGGAAACACTGAAGCTTTCTTT	CASSGRTGGNTEAFF
TRBV12-5	TRBD2	TRBJ2-1	-	TGTGCTAGTGGTTTGATCCTCTCTATACCGAGCGGGGGGGGAGAGCAGTTCTTC	CASGLILSIPSGGGEQFF
TRBV27	-	TRBJ2-7	-	TGTGCCAGCAGTTTATCGGAGGGGGAGCAGTACTTC	CASSLSEGEQYF
TRBV7-9	TRBD2	TRBJ2-1	-	TGTGCCAGCAGCTTAGCAGTGACTAGCGGTTCCTACAATGAGCAGTTCTTC	CASSLAVTSGSYNEQFF
TRBV28	TRBD1	TRBJ1-1	-	TGTGCCAGCAGCCGACCGACAGGGGTGGGCACTGAAGCTTTCTTT	CASSRPTGVGTEAFF
TRBV5-5	-	TRBJ2-3	-	TGTGCCAGCAGCTTGGAGGGGTTCACAGATACGCAGTATTTT	CASSLEGFTDTQYF
TRBV4-2	-	TRBJ1-6	-	TGTGCCAGCAGCCAAGAAAGCTCCTATAATTCACCCCTCCACTTT	CASSQESSYNSPLHF
TRBV4-1	-	TRBJ2-1	-	TGCGCCAGCAGCCCCCCTCTAGCGCTTCCCTACAATGAGCAGTTCTTC	CASSPPLALPYNEQFF
TRBV10-3	TRBD2	TRBJ2-7	-	TGTGCCATCCACCCTTCCGGGAGGGGACGGGAGCAGTACTTC	CAIHPSGRGREQYF
TRBV2	-	TRBJ1-1	-	TGTGCCAGCAGTGAGGTGACCGCGAACACTGAAGCTTTCTTT	CASSEVTANTEAFF
TRBV6-5	-	TRBJ1-3	-	TGTGCCAGCAGTTACTCGTGGGCGGGTGGAAACACCATATATTTT	CASSYSWAGGNTIYF
TRBV27	-	TRBJ2-3	-	TGTGCCAGCAGTTTGGGGCGGGCAGATACGCAGTATTTT	CASSLGRADTQYF
TRBV5-6	-	TRBJ1-2	-	TGTGCCAGCAGCCCGGTACCCGGGGGCCCCGACGGTACTAACTATGGCTACACCTTC	CASSPVPGGPDGTNYGYTF
TRBV5-5	TRBD1	TRBJ2-1	-	TGTGCCAGCAGCCGGGACAGCGACAATGAGCAGTTCTTC	CASSRDSDNEQFF
TRBV5-1	-	TRBJ1-6	-	TGCGCCAGCAGCTTCGGTACGGGTTATAATTCACCCCTCCACTTT	CASSFGTGYNSPLHF
TRBV19	TRBD1	TRBJ1-5	-	TGTGCCAGTAGTATGGACAGGGGTCGCAGCAATCAGCCCCAGCATTTT	CASSMDRGRSNQPQHF
TRBV14	TRBD2	TRBJ2-1	-	TGTGCCAGCAGCCAAGATATCCGACTAGCGGGAAACAATGAGCAGTTCTTC	CASSQDIRLAGNNEQFF
TRBV28	-	TRBJ2-1	-	TGTGCCAGCAGTTCTACGTTTAGCCCTTTTTACAATGAGCAGTTCTTC	CASSSTFSPFYNEQFF
TRBV12-5	-	TRBJ1-6	-	TGTGCTAGTGGTTTTGGGGACACCCTCCACTTT	CASGFGDTLHF
TRBV12-3/TRBV12-4	-	TRBJ1-1	-	TGTGCCAGCAGCTGGGATATGAACACTGAAGCTTTCTTT	CASSWDMNTEAFF
TRBV5-5	-	TRBJ1-2	-	TGTGCCAGCAGCACCGGGACACATAACTATGGCTACACCTTC	CASSTGTHNYGYTF
TRBV7-2	TRBD2	TRBJ2-5	-	TGTGCCAGCAGCGCCTCTCTAGCGGGAGGGGGTGTCGGCGAGACCCAGTACTTC	CASSASLAGGGVGETQYF
TRBV11-3	TRBD2	TRBJ2-3	-	TGTGCCAGCAGCTTAGCGGGAGGGGCAGATACGCAGTATTTT	CASSLAGGADTQYF
TRBV28	-	TRBJ1-1	-	TGTGCCAGCAGTTCCTCCCCGAACACTGAAGCTTTCTTT	CASSSSPNTEAFF
TRBV10-3	TRBD2	TRBJ2-1	-	TGTGCCACCTATGCACTAGCGGTTTCCTACAATGAGCAGTTCTTC	CATYALAVSYNEQFF
TRBV6-5	TRBD1	TRBJ2-1	-	TGTGCCAGCAGACCCGGACAGGATTTAGGTGAGCAGTTCTTC	CASRPGQDLGEQFF
TRBV2	-	TRBJ1-3	-	TGTGCCAGCAGTGAACGACGCTCTGGAAACACCATATATTTT	CASSERRSGNTIYF
TRBV5-1	TRBD2	TRBJ2-3	-	TGCGCCAGCAGTCGAATCACCACGACTAGCGGGGGCACAGATACGCAGTATTTT	CASSRITTTSGGTDTQYF
TRBV6-5	-	TRBJ1-2	-	TGTGCCAGCACCAAAGGTCAGCCCTATGGCTACACCTTC	CASTKGQPYGYTF
TRBV5-6	-	TRBJ2-5	-	TGTGCCAGCAGCGTTGGACGAGTGCAAGAGACCCAGTACTTC	CASSVGRVQETQYF
TRBV9	-	TRBJ1-1	-	TGTGCCAGCAGTGCACTAATCGTGAACACTGAAGCTTTCTTT	CASSALIVNTEAFF
TRBV5-1	-	TRBJ2-5	-	TGCGCCAGCAGCTTCTGGCCACTCGGACAGTCCCAAGAGACCCAGTACTTC	CASSFWPLGQSQETQYF
TRBV6-5	-	TRBJ2-7	-	TGTGCCAGCAGTTACTCGAGGGACGAGCAGTACTTC	CASSYSRDEQYF
TRBV5-1	-	TRBJ1-4	once	TGCGCCAGCAGCTTGGGACAGGAAAGGGAAAAACTGTTTTTT	CASSLGQEREKLFF
TRBV29-1	TRBD1	TRBJ2-5	-	TGCAGCGCTAATTACAGGGGACCCGGGGAGACCCAGTACTTC	CSANYRGPGETQYF
TRBV5-1	-	TRBJ1-6	-	TGCGCCAGCAGCGACTCAGGGTTTGGCTATAATTCACCCCTCCACTTT	CASSDSGFGYNSPLHF
TRBV10-3	-	TRBJ2-3	-	TGTGCCATCAGTGGGGCTAGCTCGGCAGATACGCAGTATTTT	CAISGASSADTQYF
TRBV9	TRBD1	TRBJ1-2	-	TGTGCCAGCAGCGTAGGGGACAGGGGATTAGGTGGCTACACCTTC	CASSVGDRGLGGYTF
TRBV6-5	-	TRBJ2-3	-	TGTGCCACCAATCGCCAAACAGATACGCAGTATTTT	CATNRQTDTQYF
TRBV6-2/TRBV6-3	TRBD2	TRBJ2-1	few	TGTGCCAGCAGTTACGATGGGACTAGCGGGAGGTCGAGCTCCTACAATGAGCAGTTCTTC	CASSYDGTSGRSSSYNEQFF